The 6 T cell receptor beta chains listed next were all sequenced from one sample in a study of T cells after yellow fever vaccination. Each CDR3 protein is one row after TCRdb ran MiXCR on the 5' RACE reads. Among roughly 340,000 distinct CDR3 sequences, approximately 4% were seen once, and the ten largest hold 20% to 25%. This specimen consisted of PBMCs, obtained 5 days after the yellow fever booster vaccination. The receptors were gathered from a man between 18 and 35 years old who received the YFV17D yellow fever vaccine.

This clonotype was counted a few times. The rearrangement joins TRBV9 to TRBJ2-1; possibly TRBD2 for D (5 bases). Trimming pared 1 base from V and 4 bases from J, leaving 6 bases between. Germline assignment: CDR1 SGDLS and CDR2 YYNGEE. This CDR3 is built from 13 residues. The CDR3 DNA reads TGTGCCAGCAGCGTACGGGAATACAATGAGCAGTTCTTC. Translating it yields CASSVREYNEQFF. Combining the CDR3 with reference TRBV9 and TRBJ2-1 gives the whole variable domain DSGVTQTPKHLITATGQRVTLRCSPRSGDLSVYWYQQSLDQGLQFLIQYYNGEERAKGNILERFSAQQFPDLHSELNLSSLELGDSALYFCASSVREYNEQFFGPGTRLTVL.

The gene calls are TRBV4-3 and TRBJ1-1; D call uncertain. The CDR3 consists of 14 residues. CDR1 and CDR2 (germline): LGHNA, YSLEER. Trimming removed 1 base from V and 9 bases from J, with 15 bases in between. The CDR3: CASSQGPGPQQAFF. CDR3 DNA: TGCGCCAGCAGCCAAGGACCGGGTCCCCAGCAAGCTTTCTTT.

In this sample, this clonotype turned up many times. The rearrangement uses TRBV7-3 and TRBJ2-2, with D unclear. This CDR3 is built from 12 residues. V was shortened by 5 bases and J by 5 bases, with 6 bases between the two germline ends. Germline assignment: CDR1 SGHTA and CDR2 FQGTGA. In nucleotides, the CDR3 is TGTGCCAGCAGCATGGGGACCGGGGAGCTGTTTTTT. Its protein product is CASSMGTGELFF.

The chain is built from TRBV4-1 and TRBJ1-6; no reliable D call. Trimming removed 1 base at V and 9 bases at J, with 7 bases between. The CDR3 spans 13 residues. In germline, CDR1 is MGHRA, CDR2 YSYEKL. The DNA of the CDR3 is TGCGCCAGCAGCCAAGGGTCAGCTTCACCCCTCCACTTT. Its protein product is CASSQGSASPLHF.

Only a few counts were recorded for this clonotype. The V gene is TRBV7-6, the J gene TRBJ2-3, with D perhaps given as TRBD1 or TRBD2 (5 bases each). The CDR3 sequence is 16 residues long. CDR1 and CDR2 from the germline V gene are SGHVS and FNYEAQ. The V and J ends lost 0 bases and 2 bases respectively, with 12 bases between them. This chain's CDR3 is CASSLATIGATDTQYF. CDR3 DNA sequence: TGTGCCAGCAGCTTAGCGACGATCGGGGCCACAGATACGCAGTATTTT.

In its sample, this clonotype was seen many times. The chain recombines TRBV2 with TRBJ1-5; TRBD1 matches 8 bases. The CDR3 extends over 15 amino acids. Unmatched junction bases numbered 11, after V lost 2 bases and J lost 11 bases. From germline, CDR1 is SNHLY and CDR2 FYNNEI. CDR3 sequence: CASSEWETGASTQHF. The CDR3 nucleotides read TGTGCCAGCAGTGAATGGGAGACAGGGGCCTCTACCCAGCATTTT.